A selection of T cell receptor beta chains follows, all from one sample in a study of shared T cell receptors in the human thymus. Sequencing was performed with immunoSEQ multiplex PCR; in TCRdb, only in-frame clones are kept and a portion is missing. The repertoire holds roughly 710,000 clones, 80% to 90% seen once, with around 0.01% in the top ten. The data also belong to a second study, concerning human thymus T cells.

Sequenced input: thymocytes. The receptors come from a girl under three years old with a congenital heart defect. CDR3s include the opening cysteine and the closing phenylalanine or tryptophan. The D gene is left open where the match is weak. Clone size appears in some rows only: once, few, many, or a class for an expanded clone.

cdr3_aa	cdr3_nt	j_call	v_call	d_call	clone_size
CASSEAPGYSNQPQHF	TGTGCCAGCAGTGAAGCTCCGGGTTATAGCAATCAGCCCCAGCATTTT	TRBJ1-5	TRBV6-1	NA	NA
CASSEEVFGTGVDLGNQPQHF	TGTGCCAGCAGTGAAGAGGTTTTCGGGACAGGGGTGGACCTAGGCAATCAGCCCCAGCATTTT	TRBJ1-5	TRBV6-1	TRBD1	NA
CASSTSGARNTEAFF	TGTGCCAGCAGCACAAGTGGGGCCCGGAACACTGAAGCTTTCTTT	TRBJ1-1	TRBV5-6	NA	NA
CASSLLLSGQGAETQYF	TGCGCCAGCAGCCTTCTATTGTCGGGACAGGGGGCAGAGACCCAGTACTTC	TRBJ2-5	TRBV4-3	TRBD1	NA
CASSPDRVVSYGYTF	TGCGCCAGCAGCCCCGACAGGGTCGTAAGCTATGGCTACACCTTC	TRBJ1-2	TRBV4-1	TRBD1	NA
CASSLYEQYF	TGTGCCAGCAGCCTCTACGAGCAGTACTTC	TRBJ2-7	TRBV11-3	NA	NA
CASSAGLVPTDTQYF	TGTGCCAGCAGCGCCGGACTTGTACCTACAGATACGCAGTATTTT	TRBJ2-3	TRBV9	NA	NA
CASSWETGISADTQYF	TGTGCCAGCAGTTGGGAAACAGGGATTTCGGCAGATACGCAGTATTTT	TRBJ2-3	TRBV6-6	NA	NA
CASSLKGAGVGYGYTF	TGTGCCAGCAGCTTAAAGGGAGCCGGGGTTGGCTATGGCTACACCTTC	TRBJ1-2	TRBV11-2	NA	NA
CASSIERALKPRDTQYF	TGTGCCAGTAGTATAGAGAGAGCCCTTAAACCCCGAGATACGCAGTATTTT	TRBJ2-3	TRBV19	NA	NA
CASSGLAGGSYNEQFF	TGTGCCAGCAGCGGACTAGCGGGGGGCTCCTACAATGAGCAGTTCTTC	TRBJ2-1	TRBV9	TRBD2	NA
CASRGGLAGLTWYEQYF	TGTGCCAGCCGTGGGGGGCTAGCGGGGCTAACGTGGTACGAGCAGTACTTC	TRBJ2-7	TRBV2	TRBD2	NA
CASSQDTRGNYNEQFF	TGTGCCAGCAGCCAAGATACGCGAGGGAACTACAATGAGCAGTTCTTC	TRBJ2-1	TRBV14	NA	NA
CASSTGLVQPQHF	TGTGCCAGCAGTACAGGGTTGGTCCAGCCCCAGCATTTT	TRBJ1-5	TRBV11-2	NA	NA
CASSLASASGGADTQYF	TGTGCCAGCAGCTTGGCCTCGGCTAGCGGGGGGGCAGATACGCAGTATTTT	TRBJ2-3	TRBV5-6	TRBD2	NA
CAWRDRGSAGNTIYF	TGTGCCTGGAGGGACAGGGGGTCGGCTGGAAACACCATATATTTT	TRBJ1-3	TRBV30	TRBD1	few
CASSSGTSGGIGTDTQYF	TGTGCCAGCAGCTCGGGGACTAGCGGGGGAATCGGCACAGATACGCAGTATTTT	TRBJ2-3	TRBV5-8	TRBD2	NA
CASSLEAEAQYF	TGCGCCAGCAGCTTGGAGGCCGAGGCCCAGTACTTC	TRBJ2-5	TRBV5-1	NA	NA
CASSLQTSGGPRPTGELFF	TGTGCCAGCAGTTTACAGACTAGCGGGGGGCCGAGGCCGACCGGGGAGCTGTTTTTT	TRBJ2-2	TRBV27	TRBD2	NA
CASSQLHRWTGAGELFF	TGTGCCAGCAGCCAGCTCCATCGTTGGACAGGGGCCGGGGAGCTGTTTTTT	TRBJ2-2	TRBV14	TRBD1	NA
CASSLGKGSGSYEQYF	TGTGCCAGCAGCTTAGGAAAGGGGAGCGGGTCCTACGAGCAGTACTTC	TRBJ2-7	TRBV5-4	NA	NA
CASSPWTRRDYEQYF	TGTGCCAGTAGTCCCTGGACCCGGCGGGACTACGAGCAGTACTTC	TRBJ2-7	TRBV19	NA	NA
CASSATELHPHTEAFF	TGTGCCAGCAGCGCAACAGAACTTCACCCTCACACTGAAGCTTTCTTT	TRBJ1-1	TRBV2	NA	NA
CASTRPPLLGPYEQYF	TGTGCCAGCACCCGCCCCCCCCTACTGGGCCCCTACGAGCAGTACTTC	TRBJ2-7	TRBV7-6	NA	NA
CASSRIDRVTYEQYF	TGTGCCAGCAGTAGGATTGACAGGGTCACTTACGAGCAGTACTTC	TRBJ2-7	TRBV28	TRBD1	NA
CASSGPGDLRAFF	TGTGCCAGCAGTGGACCAGGGGACCTAAGGGCTTTCTTT	TRBJ1-1	TRBV2	NA	NA
CASSAWTGGRTYNEQFF	TGTGCCAGCAGCGCGTGGACAGGGGGTAGGACGTACAATGAGCAGTTCTTC	TRBJ2-1	TRBV7-9	TRBD1	NA
CASSDRDRVQEKLFF	TGCGCCAGCAGCGACCGGGACAGGGTGCAGGAAAAACTGTTTTTT	TRBJ1-4	TRBV4-1	TRBD1	NA
CSVAGGLCETQYF	TGCAGCGTAGCGGGGGGGCTCTGTGAGACCCAGTACTTC	TRBJ2-5	TRBV29-1	TRBD2	NA
CASSEARGGAGENSPLHF	TGTGCCAGCAGTGAAGCGAGAGGTGGGGCAGGGGAGAATTCACCCCTCCACTTT	TRBJ1-6	TRBV6-1	NA	few
CASSLQGSNQPQHF	TGTGCCAGCAGCTTGCAGGGCAGTAATCAGCCCCAGCATTTT	TRBJ1-5	TRBV13	NA	NA
CASSPLTGGTGELFF	TGCGCCAGCAGCCCACTGACAGGGGGAACCGGGGAGCTGTTTTTT	TRBJ2-2	TRBV5-1	TRBD1	NA
CATSRDLTRNTEAFF	TGTGCCACCAGCAGAGATTTGACACGGAACACTGAAGCTTTCTTT	TRBJ1-1	TRBV15	NA	NA
CATSSLTGAGFVKNIQYF	TGTGCCACCAGCAGCCTGACTGGGGCAGGGTTTGTCAAAAACATTCAGTACTTC	TRBJ2-4	TRBV15	NA	NA
CASSQEGLVLSYNEQFF	TGCGCCAGCAGCCAAGAGGGGCTAGTCTTGTCCTACAATGAGCAGTTCTTC	TRBJ2-1	TRBV4-1	NA	NA
CASSLAESGQGYSNQPQHF	TGTGCCAGCAGCTTGGCCGAGTCGGGACAGGGCTATAGCAATCAGCCCCAGCATTTT	TRBJ1-5	TRBV5-8	TRBD1	NA
CASSSPLDGQDLYQHF	TGTGCCAGCAGCTCTCCGTTGGACGGACAGGACCTATACCAGCATTTT	TRBJ1-5	TRBV7-8	TRBD1	NA
CASSYSGAGFPGELFF	TGTGCCAGCAGTTACTCGGGAGCGGGGTTCCCCGGGGAGCTGTTTTTT	TRBJ2-2	TRBV6-5	TRBD2	once
CASNRSGTYNSPLHF	TGTGCCAGTAACCGATCCGGGACCTATAATTCACCCCTCCACTTT	TRBJ1-6	TRBV27	NA	NA
CASLPDRSYGYTF	TGTGCTAGTCTCCCGGACAGAAGTTATGGCTACACCTTC	TRBJ1-2	TRBV12-5	NA	NA
CASSLGARANTEAFF	TGTGCCAGCAGCTTGGGGGCCAGGGCGAACACTGAAGCTTTCTTT	TRBJ1-1	TRBV5-6	NA	NA
CASSQDPASGGTDTQYF	TGTGCCAGCTCACAGGACCCGGCTAGCGGGGGGACAGATACGCAGTATTTT	TRBJ2-3	TRBV18	TRBD2	NA
CASSRRGGANYGYTF	TGTGCCAGCTCACGGAGAGGGGGCGCGAACTATGGCTACACCTTC	TRBJ1-2	TRBV18	TRBD1	NA
CASTKTGSYGYTF	TGCGCCAGCACTAAGACAGGGTCCTATGGCTACACCTTC	TRBJ1-2	TRBV5-1	TRBD1	NA
CASSLVPLREPSNQPQHF	TGTGCCAGCAGTTTAGTCCCTCTGCGGGAACCGAGCAATCAGCCCCAGCATTTT	TRBJ1-5	TRBV27	NA	NA
CASSLEGAWGTDTQYF	TGTGCCAGCTCACTTGAGGGGGCTTGGGGCACAGATACGCAGTATTTT	TRBJ2-3	TRBV18	TRBD1	NA
CASSRPGGTGSEQPQHF	TGTGCCAGCAGTAGACCCGGGGGGACAGGGTCAGAGCAGCCCCAGCATTTT	TRBJ1-5	TRBV2	TRBD1	NA
CASRGGQGRLLAVAFF	TGTGCCAGTAGGGGGGGACAGGGGCGACTTCTGGCGGTTGCTTTCTTT	TRBJ1-1	TRBV19	TRBD1	NA
CASSFGGYEQYF	TGTGCCAGCAGCTTCGGGGGTTACGAGCAGTACTTC	TRBJ2-7	TRBV5-5	NA	NA
CASSLAGTVNQPQHF	TGTGCCAGCAGCCTCGCCGGGACAGTCAATCAGCCCCAGCATTTT	TRBJ1-5	TRBV5-8	TRBD1	NA